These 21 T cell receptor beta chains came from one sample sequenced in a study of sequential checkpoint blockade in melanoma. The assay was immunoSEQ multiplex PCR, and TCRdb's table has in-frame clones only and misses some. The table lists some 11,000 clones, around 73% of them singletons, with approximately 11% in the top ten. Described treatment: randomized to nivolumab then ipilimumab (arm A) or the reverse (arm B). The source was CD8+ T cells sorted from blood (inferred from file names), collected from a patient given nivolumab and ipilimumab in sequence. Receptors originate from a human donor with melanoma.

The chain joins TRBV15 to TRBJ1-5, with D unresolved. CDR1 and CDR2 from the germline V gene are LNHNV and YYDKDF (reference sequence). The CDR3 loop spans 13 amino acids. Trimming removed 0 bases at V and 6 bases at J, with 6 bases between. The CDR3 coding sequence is TGTGCCACCAGCAGAGATCGAGGTCAGCCCCAGCATTTT. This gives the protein CATSRDRGQPQHF. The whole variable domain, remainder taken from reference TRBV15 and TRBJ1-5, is DAMVIQNPRYQVTQFGKPVTLSCSQTLNHNVMYWYQQKSSQAPKLLFHYYDKDFNNEADTPDNFQSRRPNTSFCFLDIRSPGLGDTAMYLCATSRDRGQPQHFGDGTRLSIL.

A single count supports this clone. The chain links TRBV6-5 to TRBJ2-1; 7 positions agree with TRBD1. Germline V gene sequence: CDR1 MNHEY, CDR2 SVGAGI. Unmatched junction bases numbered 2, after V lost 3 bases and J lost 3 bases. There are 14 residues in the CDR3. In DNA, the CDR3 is TGTGCCAGCAGTTATCAGGGGGACTACAATGAGCAGTTCTTC. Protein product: CASSYQGDYNEQFF.

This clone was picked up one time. CDR3 loop: CASSDTGGGTQYF. CDR3 coding DNA: TGTGCCAGCAGCGATACAGGGGGAGGTACGCAGTATTTT. The rearrangement links TRBV9 to TRBJ2-3; TRBD1 matches at 8 bases. The CDR3 loop spans 13 amino acids. Germline CDR1 is SGDLS and CDR2 is YYNGEE. J lost 8 bases, V lost 3 bases, and 5 bases had no gene match.

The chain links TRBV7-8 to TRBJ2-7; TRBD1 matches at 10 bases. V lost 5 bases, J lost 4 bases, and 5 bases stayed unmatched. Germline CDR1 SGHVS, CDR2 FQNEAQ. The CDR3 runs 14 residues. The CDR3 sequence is CASSHRDRGYEQYF. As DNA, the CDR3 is TGTGCCAGCAGCCACCGGGACAGGGGATACGAGCAGTACTTC.

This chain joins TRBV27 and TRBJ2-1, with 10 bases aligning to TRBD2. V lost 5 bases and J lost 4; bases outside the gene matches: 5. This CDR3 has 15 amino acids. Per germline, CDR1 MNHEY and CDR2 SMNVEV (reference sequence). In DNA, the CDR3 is TGTGCCAGCAGTCCGGGACTAGCGACTTACAATGAGCAGTTCTTC. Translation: CASSPGLATYNEQFF.

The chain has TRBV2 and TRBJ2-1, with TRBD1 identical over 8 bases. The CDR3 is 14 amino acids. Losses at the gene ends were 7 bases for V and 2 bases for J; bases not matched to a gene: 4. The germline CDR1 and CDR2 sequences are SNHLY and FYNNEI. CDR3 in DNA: TGTGCCAGCACCGGGACAGGCACCTACAATGAGCAGTTCTTC. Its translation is CASTGTGTYNEQFF.

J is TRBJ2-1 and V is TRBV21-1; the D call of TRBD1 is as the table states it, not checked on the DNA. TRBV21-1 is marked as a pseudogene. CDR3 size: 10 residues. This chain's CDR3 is CASSNRQEFF. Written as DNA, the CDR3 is TGTGCCAGCAGCAATCGACAGGAGTTCTTC.

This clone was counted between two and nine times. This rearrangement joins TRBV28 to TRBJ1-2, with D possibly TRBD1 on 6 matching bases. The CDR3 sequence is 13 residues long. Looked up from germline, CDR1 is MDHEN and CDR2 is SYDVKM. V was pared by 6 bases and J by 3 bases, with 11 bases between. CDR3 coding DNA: TGTGCCAGCAGGGAAACAGGGTACTATGGCTACACCTTC. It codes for CASRETGYYGYTF.

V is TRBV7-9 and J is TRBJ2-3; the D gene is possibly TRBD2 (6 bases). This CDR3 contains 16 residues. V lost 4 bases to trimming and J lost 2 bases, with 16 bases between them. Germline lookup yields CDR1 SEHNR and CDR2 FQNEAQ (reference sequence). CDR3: CASSSLAVSLTDTQYF. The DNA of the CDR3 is TGTGCCAGCAGCTCTTTAGCGGTTTCGCTCACAGATACGCAGTATTTT.

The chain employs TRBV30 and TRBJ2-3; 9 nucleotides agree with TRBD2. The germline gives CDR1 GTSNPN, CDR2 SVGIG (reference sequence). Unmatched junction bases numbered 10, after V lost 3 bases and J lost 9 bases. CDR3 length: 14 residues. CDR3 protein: CAWRIAGEGETQYF. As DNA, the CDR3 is TGTGCCTGGAGAATAGCGGGAGAGGGAGAGACGCAGTATTTT.

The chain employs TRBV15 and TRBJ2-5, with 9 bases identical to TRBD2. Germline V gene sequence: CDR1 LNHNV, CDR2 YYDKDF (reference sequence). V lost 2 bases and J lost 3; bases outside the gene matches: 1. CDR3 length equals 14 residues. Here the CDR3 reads CATSRRLAEETQYF. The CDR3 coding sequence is TGTGCCACCAGCAGACGACTAGCGGAAGAGACCCAGTACTTC. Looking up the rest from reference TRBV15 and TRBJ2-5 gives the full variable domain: DAMVIQNPRYQVTQFGKPVTLSCSQTLNHNVMYWYQQKSSQAPKLLFHYYDKDFNNEADTPDNFQSRRPNTSFCFLDIRSPGLGDTAMYLCATSRRLAEETQYFGPGTRLLVL.

The CDR3 spells CASSRPGQGAYEQYF. The DNA of the CDR3 is TGTGCCAGCAGCCGGCCGGGACAGGGGGCCTACGAGCAGTACTTC. The chain has TRBV28 and TRBJ2-7, with 11 bases identical to TRBD1. The length of the CDR3 is 15 residues. Trimming removed 6 bases from V and 2 bases from J; junction bases left unmatched: 6. Germline V lookup: CDR1 MDHEN, CDR2 SYDVKM.

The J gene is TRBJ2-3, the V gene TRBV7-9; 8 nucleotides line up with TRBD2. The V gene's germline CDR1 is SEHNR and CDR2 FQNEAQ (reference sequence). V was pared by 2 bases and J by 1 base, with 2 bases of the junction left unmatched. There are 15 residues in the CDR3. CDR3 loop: CASSLREGGTDTQYF. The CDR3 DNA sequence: TGTGCCAGCAGCTTACGGGAGGGGGGCACAGATACGCAGTATTTT.

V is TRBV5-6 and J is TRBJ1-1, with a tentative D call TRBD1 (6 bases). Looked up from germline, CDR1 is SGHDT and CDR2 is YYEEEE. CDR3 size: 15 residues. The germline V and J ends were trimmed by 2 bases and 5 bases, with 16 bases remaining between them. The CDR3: CASSFYRARGTEAFF. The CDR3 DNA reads TGTGCCAGCAGCTTCTACAGGGCTAGGGGAACTGAAGCTTTCTTT.

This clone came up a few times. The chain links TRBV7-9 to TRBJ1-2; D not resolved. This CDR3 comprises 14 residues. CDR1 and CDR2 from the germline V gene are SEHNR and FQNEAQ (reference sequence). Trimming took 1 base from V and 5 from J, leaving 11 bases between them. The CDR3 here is CASSLGGQIYGYTF. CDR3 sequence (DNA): TGTGCCAGCAGCTTAGGAGGTCAGATATATGGCTACACCTTC.

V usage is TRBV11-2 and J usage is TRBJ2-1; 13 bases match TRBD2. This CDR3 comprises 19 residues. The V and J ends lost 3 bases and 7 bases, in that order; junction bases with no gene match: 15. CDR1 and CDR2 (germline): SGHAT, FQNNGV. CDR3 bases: TGTGCCAGCAGCTTCCCCACTATCACTAGCGGGAGGGCCAATAATGAGCAGTTCTTC. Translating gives CASSFPTITSGRANNEQFF. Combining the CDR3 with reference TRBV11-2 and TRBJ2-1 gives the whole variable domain EAGVAQSPRYKIIEKRQSVAFWCNPISGHATLYWYQQILGQGPKLLIQFQNNGVVDDSQLPKDRFSAERLKGVDSTLKIQPAKLEDSAVYLCASSFPTITSGRANNEQFFGPGTRLTVL.

DNA of the CDR3: TGTGCCAGCAGCTCCACCCAGGACAGGGAGGCCTACGAGCAGTACTTC. Translation gives CASSSTQDREAYEQYF. This rearrangement joins TRBV5-4 to TRBJ2-7; 8 bases fit TRBD1. Germline V gives CDR1 SGHNT, CDR2 YYREEE (reference sequence). The CDR3 is made up of 16 amino acids. The V and J ends lost 3 bases and 2 bases, in that order; junction bases with no gene match: 10.

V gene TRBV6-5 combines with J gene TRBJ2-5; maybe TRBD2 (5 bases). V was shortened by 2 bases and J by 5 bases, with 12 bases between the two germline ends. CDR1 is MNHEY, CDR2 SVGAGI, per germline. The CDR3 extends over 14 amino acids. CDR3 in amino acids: CASSYTRGWETQYF. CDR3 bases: TGTGCCAGCAGTTACACTCGGGGATGGGAGACCCAGTACTTC.

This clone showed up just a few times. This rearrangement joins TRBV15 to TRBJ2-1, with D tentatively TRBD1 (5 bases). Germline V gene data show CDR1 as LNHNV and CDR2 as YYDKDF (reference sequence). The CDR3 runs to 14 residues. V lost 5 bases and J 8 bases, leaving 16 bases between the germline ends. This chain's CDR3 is CATSSGRDVDEQFF. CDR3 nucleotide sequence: TGTGCCACCAGCTCGGGCAGGGATGTGGATGAGCAGTTCTTC.

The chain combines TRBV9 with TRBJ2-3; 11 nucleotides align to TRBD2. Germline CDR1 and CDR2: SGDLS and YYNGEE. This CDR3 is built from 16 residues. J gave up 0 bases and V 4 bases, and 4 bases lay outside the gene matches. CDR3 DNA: TGTGCCAGCAGCCCCCCTAGCGGGGGGAGCACAGATACGCAGTATTTT. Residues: CASSPPSGGSTDTQYF.

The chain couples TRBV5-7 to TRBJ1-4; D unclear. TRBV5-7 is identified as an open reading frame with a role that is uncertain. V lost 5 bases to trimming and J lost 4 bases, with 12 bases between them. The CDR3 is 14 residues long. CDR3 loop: CASSQWPLNEKLFF. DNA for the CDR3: TGTGCCAGCAGTCAGTGGCCCCTTAATGAAAAACTGTTTTTT.